This is a list of T cell receptor beta chains from one sample in a study of T cell changes during pregnancy in multiple sclerosis. Here immunoSEQ multiplex PCR was the method, and the copy in TCRdb shows in-frame clones only, minus some. The sample has approximately 37,000 clones; approximately 91% are singletons. The sequences come from CD8+ T cells from peripheral blood mononuclear cells, collected in the first trimester of pregnancy. The receptors come from a female donor with multiple sclerosis, enrolled in a pregnancy study. The CDR3 runs from the conserved cysteine through the conserved F or W. D genes are given only for firm matches. Only part of the rows carry a size: once, few, many, or a class if the clone is expanded.

V	D	J	size	CDR3	DNA
TRBV13	-	TRBJ1-6	-	CASSFGPYNSPLHF	TGTGCCAGCAGCTTCGGTCCTTATAATTCACCCCTCCACTTT
TRBV21-1	-	TRBJ1-5	-	CASSKSSAGNQPQHF	TGTGCCAGCAGCAAATCATCTGCGGGAAATCAGCCCCAGCATTTT
TRBV7-6	-	TRBJ2-2	-	CASSRGEGELFF	TGTGCCAGCAGCAGAGGAGAAGGGGAGCTGTTTTTT
TRBV30	-	TRBJ2-1	-	CAWSTPPGGGHNEQFF	TGTGCCTGGAGCACCCCCCCGGGCGGGGGCCACAATGAGCAGTTCTTC
TRBV19	TRBD1	TRBJ2-3	-	CASSLGQGADTQYF	TGTGCCAGTAGCCTGGGTCAGGGGGCAGATACGCAGTATTTT
TRBV19	-	TRBJ1-2	-	CASSTIRRDAGNYGYTF	TGTGCCAGTAGCACCATACGGAGGGACGCCGGAAACTATGGCTACACCTTC
TRBV19	-	TRBJ2-3	-	CASSIVWAGKDTQYF	TGTGCCAGTAGTATAGTCTGGGCAGGAAAAGATACGCAGTATTTT
TRBV6-1	-	TRBJ1-5	-	CASSPQGNQPQHF	TGTGCCAGCAGTCCACAGGGTAATCAGCCCCAGCATTTT
TRBV5-6	TRBD1	TRBJ2-2	-	CASSLAIATGAGELFF	TGTGCCAGCAGCTTGGCGATAGCCACAGGGGCCGGGGAGCTGTTTTTT
TRBV27	TRBD2	TRBJ2-1	-	CASTVSGGLYNEQFF	TGTGCCAGCACAGTTAGCGGGGGCCTCTACAATGAGCAGTTCTTC
TRBV7-9	-	TRBJ2-5	once	CASSSPGNQETQYF	TGTGCCAGCAGCTCTCCGGGGAACCAAGAGACCCAGTACTTC
TRBV7-9	TRBD1	TRBJ2-2	many	CASSPGTGDTGELFF	TGTGCCAGCAGCCCGGGGACAGGGGACACCGGGGAGCTGTTTTTT
TRBV2	-	TRBJ1-1	-	CASTRETEAFF	TGTGCCAGCACCCGGGAGACTGAAGCTTTCTTT
TRBV25-1	TRBD1	TRBJ1-1	-	CASSVTGGYTEAFF	TGTGCCAGCAGTGTTACAGGGGGTTACACTGAAGCTTTCTTT
TRBV7-6	TRBD1	TRBJ1-3	-	CASSLGSGGNGNTIYF	TGTGCCAGCAGCTTAGGCTCAGGGGGTAATGGAAACACCATATATTTT
TRBV9	-	TRBJ1-2	-	CASSATGSNGYTF	TGTGCCAGCAGCGCTACAGGGTCGAATGGCTACACCTTC
TRBV7-2	-	TRBJ2-7	-	CASRGTDNYEQYF	TGTGCCAGCAGGGGAACGGACAACTACGAGCAGTACTTC
TRBV27	-	TRBJ1-1	-	CASSGGPEAFF	TGTGCCAGCAGTGGGGGCCCTGAAGCTTTCTTT